Presented here are 31 T cell receptor beta chains from one specimen sequenced in a study of T cells in women clearing cervical HPV infection. Profiling relied on immunoSEQ multiplex PCR, and the TCRdb table lists in-frame clones only, not all of them. The data include about 16,000 clones; the top ten clones carry roughly 7.2%. Material for sequencing was blood buffy coat. These receptor sequences come from a woman aged 18 to 69 with a cervical HPV16 infection that either progressed to CIN3+ or cleared (not recorded which).

For this clone: The read halts 3 residues ahead of the CDR3 end, with the missing end drawn from the germline J gene. The V call is TRBV2, the J call TRBJ1-5; TRBD1 is a possible D gene (5 bases). Germline V gives CDR1 SNHLY, CDR2 FYNNEI. The CDR3 sequence is 15 residues long. V gave up 1 base and J gave up 1 base, with 8 bases separating them. CDR3 region: CASSEGQKSNQPQHF. The DNA read from the CDR3 is TGTGCCAGCAGTGAAGGACAGAAAAGCAATCAGCCC.

Concerning this clone: The CDR3 is cut off 3 residues early in the read; its end comes from the germline J gene. The chain recombines TRBV4-1 with TRBJ2-5; 7 bases agree with TRBD2. Germline V gene sequence: CDR1 MGHRA, CDR2 YSYEKL. Unmatched junction bases numbered 3, after V lost 1 base and J lost 4 bases. The CDR3 contains 14 residues. The CDR3: CASSQGWGGETQYF. CDR3 bases read: TGCGCCAGCAGCCAAGGGTGGGGGGGAGAGACC.

With regard to this clone: The read is 3 residues too short to cover the CDR3 end, so that end is filled in from the germline J gene. The chain employs TRBV14 and TRBJ2-1; TRBD2 agrees at 7 bases. This CDR3 region has 15 residues. Germline CDR1 reads SGHDN; CDR2 reads FVKESK. V was clipped by 6 bases and J by 0 bases; unmatched bases: 5. CDR3: CASSYSGFSYNEQFF. CDR3 DNA (partial): TGTGCCAGCAGTTATAGCGGGTTCTCCTACAATGAG.

A word on this clone: The read gets to within 3 residues of the CDR3 end, and the germline J gene fills in the rest. The V gene is TRBV4-1, the J gene TRBJ2-3; 7 nucleotides align to TRBD1. The V segment lost 4 bases and the J segment 2 bases; nucleotides outside the gene matches: 6. From germline, CDR1 is MGHRA and CDR2 YSYEKL. The CDR3 contains 15 residues. The part of the CDR3 DNA that was read is TGCGCCAGCAGCCGCCGGGACAGCTACACAGATACG. Translated, it gives CASSRRDSYTDT. In full, the CDR3 reads CASSRRDSYTDTQYF.

A remark on this clone: The observed sequence ends 3 residues before the CDR3 terminus, with the missing tail filled in from the germline J gene. The V and J genes are TRBV7-9 and TRBJ1-2; a possible D gene is TRBD1 (5 bases). The CDR3 is made up of 13 amino acids. The V gene's germline CDR1 is SEHNR and CDR2 FQNEAQ (reference sequence). This CDR3 reads CASSLGQGGGYTF. CDR3 bases read: TGTGCCAGCAGCTTAGGTCAGGGCGGAGGC.

A word on this clone: The read finishes 3 residues shy of the CDR3 end, and the germline J gene is used to complete it. V gene TRBV12-3 or TRBV12-4 combines with J gene TRBJ1-5; 11 positions agree with TRBD1. J gave up 4 bases and V 5 bases, and 7 bases lay outside the gene matches. There are 16 residues in the CDR3. CDR3 DNA, as far as it was read: TGTGCCAGCAGTCCCCGAGGGACAGGGGGTAATCAGCCC. It encodes CASSPRGTGGNQP. From start to end, the CDR3 is CASSPRGTGGNQPQHF.

A word on this clone: The read falls 3 residues short of the CDR3 end, and the missing part is taken from the germline J gene. The rearrangement links TRBV12-3 or TRBV12-4 to TRBJ2-7, with D possibly TRBD2 on 6 matching bases. The V and J ends lost 2 bases and 0 bases respectively, with 20 bases between them. The CDR3 spans 18 residues. The covered CDR3 bases are TGTGCCAGCAGTTTATATGTTTTGGGGGGACCCTTCTCCTACGAG. Protein: CASSLYVLGGPFSYE. The full CDR3 reads CASSLYVLGGPFSYEQYF.

For this clone: The sequence runs out 3 residues before the end of the CDR3; the remainder is reconstructed from the germline J gene. The rearrangement uses TRBV5-8 and TRBJ1-1, with a weak D call TRBD1 (6 bases). V was clipped by 4 bases and J by 4 bases, with 14 bases between them. The germline CDR1 and CDR2 sequences are SGHTS and YDEGEE. The CDR3 is made up of 14 amino acids. CDR3 DNA (partial): TGTGCCAGCAGCGTGCAGGGGAGTGGCACTGAA. Protein sequence: CASSVQGSGTE. The whole CDR3 region reads CASSVQGSGTEAFF.

Comments on this clone: The CDR3 extends 3 residues past the end of the read, so its final part is completed from the germline J gene. The gene calls are TRBV6-2 or TRBV6-3 and TRBJ1-5; the D is unclear. Deletions cut 3 bases from V and 4 bases from J, with 10 bases between. Germline V gene sequence: CDR1 MNHEY, CDR2 SVGEGT. This CDR3 comprises 14 residues. CDR3 in amino acids: CASSYGQPNQPQHF. CDR3 DNA (partial): TGTGCCAGCAGTTATGGGCAGCCTAATCAGCCC.

In the case of this clone: The missing CDR3 end, 3 residues past where the read stops, is filled in from the germline J gene. The genes are TRBV5-4 and TRBJ1-6; D gene unclear. The V gene's germline CDR1 is SGHNT and CDR2 YYREEE (reference sequence). Deletions cut 1 base from V and 8 bases from J, with 7 bases between. CDR3 size: 13 residues. CDR3 loop: CASSLSRDSPLHF. The sequenced CDR3 bases are TGTGCCAGCAGCTTGTCCCGGGATTCACCC.

As for this clone: The read falls 3 residues short of the CDR3 end, and the missing part is taken from the germline J gene. V is TRBV28 and J is TRBJ1-2, with D uncertain. The CDR3 is 12 amino acids. CDR1 is MDHEN and CDR2 is SYDVKM in the germline V gene. V was clipped by 6 bases and J by 2 bases, with 7 bases between them. The CDR3: CASSRGNYGYTF. The DNA read from the CDR3 is TGTGCCAGCAGCCGGGGAAACTATGGC.

Concerning this clone itself: The CDR3 goes on 3 residues after the read ends, and that part is filled in from the germline J gene. The J gene is TRBJ1-1, the V gene TRBV5-6; D is unresolved. The germline V and J ends were trimmed by 0 bases and 2 bases, with 8 bases remaining between them. Germline lookup yields CDR1 SGHDT and CDR2 YYEEEE. This CDR3 has 14 amino acids. This CDR3 is CASSLAPFNTEAFF. Partial CDR3 DNA: TGTGCCAGCAGCTTGGCTCCGTTTAACACTGAA.

For this clone: The read terminates 3 residues before the CDR3 end, so the remaining end is supplied by the germline J gene. The chain has TRBV20-1 and TRBJ1-4, with D uncertain. V lost 6 bases and J 3 bases, leaving 8 bases between the germline ends. Germline CDR1 reads DFQATT; CDR2 reads SNEGSKA (reference sequence). This CDR3 has 12 amino acids. The CDR3 here is CSAQTSNEKLFF. CDR3 DNA, as far as it was read: TGCAGTGCGCAGACATCTAATGAAAAA.

To note about this clone: The read terminates 3 residues ahead of where the CDR3 ends, so the germline J gene completes it. The chain couples TRBV6-4 to TRBJ1-6; D is undetermined. V shed 3 bases and J shed 3 bases, with 9 bases lying between them. Germline V CDR1 and CDR2: MRHNA, SNTAGT. The CDR3 runs to 15 residues. CDR3 amino acids: CASSEGQSYNSPLHF. The part of the CDR3 DNA that was read is TGTGCCAGCAGTGAAGGGCAGAGCTATAATTCACCC.

About this clone itself: The CDR3 extends 3 residues past the end of the read, so its final part is completed from the germline J gene. The V gene is TRBV20-1, the J gene TRBJ1-5, with 7 bases aligning to TRBD1. With 0 bases clipped from V and 5 bases from J, the junction kept 4 bases outside the gene matches. Per germline, CDR1 DFQATT and CDR2 SNEGSKA (reference sequence). There are 14 residues in the CDR3. Incomplete CDR3 DNA: TGCAGTGCTAGAGAAGACAGGGACCATCAGCCC. This translates into CSAREDRDHQP. The whole CDR3 protein is CSAREDRDHQPQHF.

About this clone itself: The read falls 3 residues short of the CDR3 end, and the missing part is taken from the germline J gene. The V call is TRBV20-1, the J call TRBJ2-3, with TRBD2 matching over 7 bases. Germline V gives CDR1 DFQATT, CDR2 SNEGSKA (reference sequence). The CDR3 is made up of 16 amino acids. J gave up 0 bases and V 0 bases, and 6 bases lay outside the gene matches. CDR3 DNA (partial): TGCAGTGCTAGAGATAGGGTGGGGGGGAGCACAGATACG. This sequence encodes CSARDRVGGSTDT. The CDR3 in full is CSARDRVGGSTDTQYF.

Regarding this clone: The read terminates 3 residues ahead of where the CDR3 ends, so the germline J gene completes it. This rearrangement joins TRBV29-1 to TRBJ2-1; 11 nucleotides line up with TRBD2. J was trimmed by 1 base and V by 4 bases; bases with no gene match: 15. The germline CDR1 and CDR2 sequences are SQVTM and ANQGSEA. The CDR3 consists of 19 residues. CDR3 sequence: CSVVILTLAGGLSYNEQFF. CDR3 DNA, as far as it was read: TGCAGCGTTGTAATCTTGACTCTAGCGGGGGGCTTATCCTACAATGAG.

As concerns this clone: The CDR3 end lies 3 residues beyond the end of the read and is filled in from the germline J gene. This rearrangement joins TRBV20-1 to TRBJ1-5, with 8 bases that match TRBD1. V gave up 6 bases and J gave up 0 bases; unmatched junction bases: 16. CDR1 is DFQATT, CDR2 SNEGSKA, per germline (reference sequence). The CDR3 is 18 amino acids. The CDR3 spells CSARGAGGSGRSNQPQHF. The sequenced CDR3 bases are TGCAGTGCGAGGGGGGCAGGGGGCTCAGGCCGTAGCAATCAGCCC.

This clone is identified as medium-sized (0.01 to 0.1%) from frequency. The CDR3 sequence is CASSPKQTGEETQYF. The DNA read from the CDR3 is TGTGCCAGCTCACCAAAGCAAACAGGGGAAGAGACC. The rearrangement links TRBV18 to TRBJ2-5; 7 bases are a match to TRBD1. The read terminates 3 residues ahead of where the CDR3 ends, so the germline J gene completes it. CDR3 length: 15 amino acids. Losses at the gene ends were 2 bases for V and 3 bases for J; bases not matched to a gene: 6. In germline, CDR1 is KGHSH, CDR2 LQKENI.

With regard to this clone: The read falls 3 residues short of the CDR3 end, and the missing part is taken from the germline J gene. The chain carries TRBV5-1 and TRBJ1-1, with 7 bases aligning to TRBD1. Germline CDR1 SGHRS, CDR2 YFSETQ. The V gene end was trimmed by 4 bases and the J gene end by 1 base; junction bases not matched to a gene: 4. The CDR3 sequence is 14 residues long. Incomplete CDR3 DNA: TGCGCCAGCAGCCTCCAGGGGGGGAACACTGAA. Amino acid sequence: CASSLQGGNTE. The full CDR3 protein is CASSLQGGNTEAFF.

As regards this clone: The missing CDR3 end, 3 residues past where the read stops, is filled in from the germline J gene. This chain links TRBV11-1 with TRBJ2-5, with D possibly TRBD2 on 5 matching bases. Germline values: CDR1 SGHAT, CDR2 FQDESV (reference sequence). Trimming left V 4 bases short and J 1 base short, with 7 bases between. The CDR3 sequence is 13 residues long. CDR3 amino acids: CASSSGLQETQYF. The CDR3 bases that were read are TGTGCCAGCAGCTCCGGACTCCAAGAGACC.

A note on this clone: The read ends 3 residues before the CDR3 terminus; that terminus is restored from the germline J gene. The gene calls are TRBV4-1 and TRBJ1-3; 7 bases agree with TRBD1. V lost 5 bases, J lost 4 bases, and 5 bases stayed unmatched. This CDR3 is built from 14 residues. The germline V gene encodes CDR1 MGHRA and CDR2 YSYEKL. CDR3 bases read: TGCGCCAGCAGCGCATCGGGACAGGGAAACACC. Its protein product is CASSASGQGNT. The CDR3 reads in full as CASSASGQGNTIYF.

As to this clone: The read stops 3 residues short of the end of the CDR3; the missing end is completed from the germline J gene. The chain couples TRBV6-4 to TRBJ1-2; TRBD1 aligns across 9 bases. The CDR3 consists of 15 residues. J gave up 2 bases and V 4 bases, and 5 bases lay outside the gene matches. Germline CDR1 is MRHNA and CDR2 is SNTAGT. The CDR3 here is CASSVAGTGNYGYTF. The covered CDR3 bases are TGTGCCAGCAGTGTCGCGGGGACAGGGAACTATGGC.

About this clone itself: The read comes to an end 3 residues before the CDR3 does, leaving the germline J gene to fill in the end. This chain connects TRBV5-1 to TRBJ2-7; D remains unclear. Looked up from germline, CDR1 is SGHRS and CDR2 is YFSETQ. V was trimmed by 5 bases and J by 0 bases, leaving 12 bases between them. The CDR3 is made up of 14 amino acids. CDR3 DNA, as far as it was read: TGCGCCAGCAGTGAACAGAGCAGCTCCTACGAG. Amino acids: CASSEQSSSYE. The complete CDR3 protein is CASSEQSSSYEQYF.

Its frequency marks this clone as medium-sized. The read terminates 3 residues before the CDR3 end, so the remaining end is supplied by the germline J gene. The chain uses TRBV7-3 and TRBJ2-3; D is possibly TRBD1 or TRBD2 (5 bases each). This CDR3 is built from 14 residues. V was pared by 1 base and J by 3 bases, with 8 bases between. Germline V gene lookup returns CDR1 SGHTA and CDR2 FQGTGA. This chain's CDR3 is CASSLRGDTDTQYF. CDR3 DNA (partial): TGTGCCAGCAGCTTAAGAGGGGATACAGATACG.

Comment on this clone: The CDR3 end lies 3 residues beyond the end of the read and is filled in from the germline J gene. V gene TRBV7-7 combines with J gene TRBJ2-5; TRBD1 might be the D (6 bases). This CDR3 has 13 residues. Per germline, CDR1 SSHAT and CDR2 FNYEAQ (reference sequence). V lost 4 bases and J lost 5, with 11 bases in between. The sequenced CDR3 bases are TGTGCCAGCAGCTCCCGACAGGCGGAGACC. Amino acids: CASSSRQAET. The CDR3, in full, reads CASSSRQAETQYF.

Measured by frequency, this clone is medium-sized. The read finishes 3 residues shy of the CDR3 end, and the germline J gene is used to complete it. This chain uses TRBV18 with TRBJ2-5, with D possibly TRBD2 on 7 matching bases. Germline V gives CDR1 KGHSH, CDR2 LQKENI. Trimming took off 2 bases at V and 5 bases at J, with 15 bases between the two ends. The CDR3 has 15 residues. This CDR3 reads CASSPKQGGSETQYF. The part of the CDR3 DNA that was read is TGTGCCAGCTCACCAAAACAGGGAGGGTCGGAGACC.

Comment on this clone: An end of the junction does not agree with germline; a read error may underlie this. The CDR3 end lies 3 residues beyond the end of the read and is filled in from the germline J gene. The J gene is TRBJ1-5, the V gene TRBV4-2; 9 bases line up with TRBD1. The CDR3 is 16 amino acids. Germline assignment: CDR1 LGHNA and CDR2 YNFKEQ. CDR3 bases read: TGCGCCAGCAGCCAAGAGCGGGGACAGGGTCAACAGCCC. Protein product: CASSQERGQGQQP. The entire CDR3 protein reads CASSQERGQGQQPQHF.

Comments on this clone: The sequenced fragment ends 3 residues before the CDR3 boundary, so the rest is inferred from the germline J gene. The chain joins TRBV9 to TRBJ2-3, with 11 bases that match TRBD1. CDR3 length: 16 amino acids. The ends lost 4 bases at V and 1 base at J; junction bases unmatched: 5. Germline-derived CDR1 and CDR2 are SGDLS and YYNGEE. The CDR3 here is CASSPGQGARTDTQYF. CDR3 bases read: TGTGCCAGCAGCCCCGGACAGGGGGCTCGCACAGATACG.

This CDR3 reads CASSRTSGDQETQYF. The CDR3 DNA, read in part, is TGTGCCAGTAGTAGGACTAGCGGGGACCAAGAGACC. This chain uses TRBV19 with TRBJ2-5; 12 bases align to TRBD2. The read ends 3 residues before the CDR3 terminus; that terminus is restored from the germline J gene. Germline lookup yields CDR1 LNHDA and CDR2 SQIVND (reference sequence). V lost 4 bases, J lost 0 bases, and 0 bases stayed unmatched. This CDR3 contains 15 residues.

Comment on this clone: The read finishes 3 residues shy of the CDR3 end, and the germline J gene is used to complete it. The chain carries TRBV5-4 and TRBJ2-1; 8 nucleotides match TRBD2. The CDR3 consists of 15 residues. Germline V gene data show CDR1 as SGHNT and CDR2 as YYREEE (reference sequence). The junction had 7 bases not matched to a gene; V was cut back by 4 bases and J by 4 bases. Partial CDR3 DNA: TGTGCCAGCAGCCTTGGACTAGCTAAATACAATGAG. It specifies CASSLGLAKYNE. The full CDR3 is CASSLGLAKYNEQFF.